This entry lists 2 T cell receptor beta chains sequenced from one sample in a study of T cell changes during pregnancy in multiple sclerosis. Here immunoSEQ multiplex PCR was the method, and the copy in TCRdb shows in-frame clones only, minus some. The table records approximately 70,000 clones, about 90% of them present only once. Here the sequenced sample was peripheral blood, taken in the second trimester of pregnancy. All receptors derive from a female donor in good health, enrolled as a control in a pregnancy study.

This clone was detected only a few times. This chain links TRBV7-9 with TRBJ1-4; D is undetermined. This CDR3 has 13 residues. V gave up 1 base and J gave up 7 bases, with 7 bases separating them. Per germline, CDR1 SEHNR and CDR2 FQNEAQ (reference sequence). CDR3 in amino acids: CASSLGRGEKLFF. As DNA, the CDR3 is TGTGCCAGCAGCTTAGGTCGCGGTGAAAAACTGTTTTTT. Full variable domain (outside the CDR3, taken from reference TRBV7-9 and TRBJ1-4): DTGVSQNPRHKITKRGQNVTFRCDPISEHNRLYWYRQTLGQGPEFLTYFQNEAQLEKSRLLSDRFSAERPKGSFSTLEIQRTEQGDSAMYLCASSLGRGEKLFFGSGTQLSVL.

This clone has a single count. This chain links TRBV5-6 with TRBJ2-1, with 8 nucleotides matching TRBD2. CDR3 length: 14 residues. Germline V gene sequence: CDR1 SGHDT, CDR2 YYEEEE. The J segment lost 4 bases and the V segment lost 5 bases, leaving 5 bases of the junction unmatched. The chain's CDR3 is CASSGLAGYNEQFF. The CDR3 DNA sequence: TGTGCCAGCAGTGGGCTAGCGGGTTACAATGAGCAGTTCTTC.